Listed below are T cell receptor beta chains from one sample, sequenced in a study of siplizumab effects on memory and regulatory T cells. Generated by immunoSEQ multiplex PCR, the TCRdb table keeps only in-frame clones and is missing some. The data hold 90,000 to 110,000 clones, with roughly nine tenths observed a single time. The specimen sequenced was Tregs sorted from blood. All receptors come from a human donor in good health. CDR3s include the opening cysteine and the closing phenylalanine or tryptophan. D genes are given only for firm matches. Rows may omit the clone size; those that give it use once, few, many or a size class.

CDR3 length	V gene	J gene	clone size	D gene	CDR3 DNA	CDR3 protein
15	TRBV2	TRBJ1-5	once	NA	TGTGCCAGCAGCTTCGACAACTATAGCAATCAGCCCCAGCATTTT	CASSFDNYSNQPQHF
17	TRBV19	TRBJ1-5	NA	NA	TGTGCCAGTAGTATAAGGCAGGGCCCCAACAGCAATCAGCCCCAGCATTTT	CASSIRQGPNSNQPQHF
19	TRBV5-1	TRBJ2-7	NA	TRBD2	TGCGCCAGCAGCTTAAGGGTAGTTGTCGGGACTAGCGGGAGGATCGAGCAGTACTTC	CASSLRVVVGTSGRIEQYF
14	TRBV18	TRBJ1-1	NA	TRBD1	TGTGCCAGCTCGCTCGGGACAGGGTATACTGAAGCTTTCTTT	CASSLGTGYTEAFF
15	TRBV7-9	TRBJ1-3	NA	NA	TGTGCCAGCATACGGGACGCTGGCTCTGGAAACACCATATATTTT	CASIRDAGSGNTIYF
14	TRBV18	TRBJ1-5	NA	NA	TGTGCCAGCTCAACGACAGGTGGGGATCAGCCCCAGCATTTT	CASSTTGGDQPQHF
12	TRBV29-1	TRBJ2-3	NA	NA	TGCAGCGTTGAAGATCCCGGGGATACGCAGTATTTT	CSVEDPGDTQYF
13	TRBV6-5	TRBJ1-2	NA	TRBD1	TGTGCCAGCAGTACAAGGGACAGGGCACGCTACACCTTC	CASSTRDRARYTF
14	TRBV5-1	TRBJ1-1	NA	NA	TGCGCCAGCAGCTTGGCCCCGGGGCAGGGCGAAGCTTTCTTT	CASSLAPGQGEAFF
19	TRBV10-3	TRBJ2-6	NA	TRBD1	TGTGCCATCAGTTCTAAATTCGGGACAGGGGAGTCTGGGGCCAACGTCCTGACTTTC	CAISSKFGTGESGANVLTF
15	TRBV13	TRBJ1-2	NA	NA	TGTGCCAGCAGCCTATGGGGAGGGGAGGTCTATGGCTACACCTTC	CASSLWGGEVYGYTF
16	TRBV7-9	TRBJ2-7	NA	NA	TGTGCCAGCAGCTTATTTTCCGGGGTATGGTCCTACGAGCAGTACTTC	CASSLFSGVWSYEQYF
13	TRBV10-3	TRBJ2-7	NA	NA	TGTGCCATCAGTGAACCTGGAGGGGATTGGCAGTACTTC	CAISEPGGDWQYF
15	TRBV6-1	TRBJ2-1	NA	NA	TGTGCCAGCAGGCAAAGGGGAACCCCTTACAATGAGCAGTTCTTC	CASRQRGTPYNEQFF
12	TRBV5-1	TRBJ2-1	once	NA	TGCGCCAGCAGCGCGGCCGACAATGAGCAGTTCTTC	CASSAADNEQFF
16	TRBV5-4	TRBJ2-2	NA	TRBD1	TGTGCCAGCAGCACCAGGACAGGGGCGCTCACCGGGGAGCTGTTTTTT	CASSTRTGALTGELFF
14	TRBV6-5	TRBJ2-7	NA	NA	TGTGCCAGCAGTTACTCTGACAGTTCCTACGAGCAGTACTTC	CASSYSDSSYEQYF
18	TRBV6-1	TRBJ1-2	once	TRBD1	TGTGCCAGCAGTGAACCCGACAGGGGAAATCGAGGTCGCTATGGCTACACCTTC	CASSEPDRGNRGRYGYTF
16	TRBV7-2	TRBJ2-5	NA	TRBD2	TGTGCCAGCAGCTTTGGGCTAGCGGGGGGACAAGAGACCCAGTACTTC	CASSFGLAGGQETQYF
15	TRBV7-2	TRBJ2-7	NA	NA	TGTGCCAGCAGCTTAGTAAGGGGCAGAACCTACGAGCAGTACTTC	CASSLVRGRTYEQYF
14	TRBV7-9	TRBJ2-7	NA	NA	TGTGCCAGCAGCTCGCTCAGGAGCTCCAACGAGCAGTACTTC	CASSSLRSSNEQYF
15	TRBV4-2	TRBJ2-7	NA	NA	TGTGCCAGCAGCCCCAGGGGGACTGCCTCCTACGAGCAGTACTTC	CASSPRGTASYEQYF
13	TRBV12-5	TRBJ2-1	NA	NA	TGTGCTAGTGGTCCTCCCTTATGGAATGAGCAGTTCTTC	CASGPPLWNEQFF
13	TRBV30	TRBJ2-3	once	TRBD1	TGTGCCTGGGTGGGACAGGATAAAGATACGCAGTATTTT	CAWVGQDKDTQYF
12	TRBV27	TRBJ1-1	NA	NA	TGTGCCAGCAGTAATCCAGGGACTGAAGCTTTCTTT	CASSNPGTEAFF
13	TRBV18	TRBJ1-2	NA	NA	TGTGCCAGCTCACCGCGACAGGTGGACGGCTACACCTTC	CASSPRQVDGYTF
14	TRBV12-5	TRBJ1-6	NA	TRBD1	TGTGCTAGCGGACAGGGGGCCGATAATTCACCCCTCCACTTT	CASGQGADNSPLHF
14	TRBV14	TRBJ2-5	NA	NA	TGTGCCAGCAATACCCAGGGGTGGCGAGAGACCCAGTACTTC	CASNTQGWRETQYF
12	TRBV6-1	TRBJ2-7	NA	NA	TGTGCCAGCACCCCCCGGGGCTACGAGCAGTACTTC	CASTPRGYEQYF
13	TRBV10-1	TRBJ2-7	NA	NA	TGCGCCAGCAGTGAGCGGCTATCCTACGAGCAGTACTTC	CASSERLSYEQYF
12	TRBV11-2	TRBJ1-2	NA	NA	TGTGCCAGCAGCCCCGTAGTCTATGGCTACACCTTC	CASSPVVYGYTF
14	TRBV19	TRBJ1-6	NA	NA	TGTGCCAGTAGTATTGTAGTGGATAATTCACCCCTCCACTTT	CASSIVVDNSPLHF
16	TRBV5-1	TRBJ2-3	NA	TRBD2	TGCGCCAGCAGCTCCCAACTAGCGGGAGGCACAGATACGCAGTATTTT	CASSSQLAGGTDTQYF
13	TRBV9	TRBJ2-5	NA	NA	TGTGCCAGCAGCGCCGGGACACAAGAGACCCAGTACTTC	CASSAGTQETQYF
14	TRBV7-3	TRBJ2-5	NA	TRBD1	TGTGCCAGCAGCAGTGGGACAGTTGGAGAGACCCAGTACTTC	CASSSGTVGETQYF
13	TRBV5-1	TRBJ1-1	few	NA	TGCGCCAGCAGCTTGGGGGTGAACACTGAAGCTTTCTTT	CASSLGVNTEAFF
13	TRBV6-5	TRBJ2-3	once	NA	TGTGCCAGCAAACTACAGGGCACAGATACGCAGTATTTT	CASKLQGTDTQYF
15	TRBV21-1	TRBJ1-2	NA	NA	TGTGCCAGCAGCAAAGCTTGCAGGGCAACCTATGGCTACACCTTC	CASSKACRATYGYTF
14	TRBV7-2	TRBJ2-3	once	TRBD2	TGTGCCAGCAGTTATAGCGGGGGGTGGGATACGCAGTATTTT	CASSYSGGWDTQYF
14	TRBV7-2	TRBJ2-7	NA	NA	TGTGCCAGCAGCTTAGCTCGGGGGTCTTACGAGCAGTACTTC	CASSLARGSYEQYF
13	TRBV27	TRBJ1-2	NA	NA	TGTGCCAGCAGTTTTAAAGGGAACTATGGCTACACCTTC	CASSFKGNYGYTF
13	TRBV6-5	TRBJ2-5	NA	NA	TGTGCCAGCAGTTACGGAGGGATTCAGACCCAGTACTTC	CASSYGGIQTQYF
14	TRBV10-1	TRBJ2-1	NA	TRBD2	TGCGCCAGCAGTGGGACTAGCGGGAGGGGTGAGCAGTTCTTC	CASSGTSGRGEQFF
13	TRBV6-6	TRBJ2-5	NA	NA	TGTGCCAGCAGTTCCACCCGGGGGGAGACCCAGTACTTC	CASSSTRGETQYF
15	TRBV5-1	TRBJ2-1	NA	TRBD2	TGCGCCAGCAGCTTGAGCGGGGGGTTTTACAATGAGCAGTTCTTC	CASSLSGGFYNEQFF
14	TRBV5-4	TRBJ1-2	NA	TRBD1	TGTGCCAGCAGTGCGGGACAGGACCGCTATGGCTACACCTTC	CASSAGQDRYGYTF
16	TRBV13	TRBJ1-2	NA	NA	TGTGCCAGCAGCCGTCTACAGGGAAGGGGGTTCTATGGCTACACCTTC	CASSRLQGRGFYGYTF
15	TRBV6-5	TRBJ1-3	NA	TRBD1	TGTGCCAGCAGGGGCGAAGACAGGGTTGGAAACACCATATATTTT	CASRGEDRVGNTIYF
16	TRBV5-1	TRBJ2-7	NA	TRBD2	TGCGCCAGCAGCTCTGGTAGCGGGGGGGCCGGGTACGAGCAGTACTTC	CASSSGSGGAGYEQYF
13	TRBV5-1	TRBJ2-1	NA	NA	TGCGCCAGCAGCTTGGGGGGTTACAATGAGCAGTTCTTC	CASSLGGYNEQFF
13	TRBV27	TRBJ1-1	NA	NA	TGTGCCAGCAGTGTCAGGGGTTTTACTGAAGCTTTCTTT	CASSVRGFTEAFF
16	TRBV5-1	TRBJ1-1	NA	NA	TGCGCCAGCAGCTTCGGTGGAAGTCCAGCATACACTGAAGCTTTCTTT	CASSFGGSPAYTEAFF
15	TRBV6-6	TRBJ2-4	NA	TRBD2	TGTGCCAGCAGACAAGGACTAGCGGGAGCAAACATTCAGTACTTC	CASRQGLAGANIQYF
13	TRBV7-6	TRBJ2-1	few	TRBD2	TGTGCCACCTTAGCGGGAGGATATGGTGAGCAGTTCTTC	CATLAGGYGEQFF
14	TRBV29-1	TRBJ1-3	NA	NA	TGCAGCGTTGAACTAAGGCCCCGGGGAAACACCATATATTTT	CSVELRPRGNTIYF
15	TRBV5-4	TRBJ2-1	NA	NA	TGTGCCAGCAGCTTGGAGGGGGTGCCCTACAATGAGCAGTTCTTC	CASSLEGVPYNEQFF
12	TRBV2	TRBJ2-7	NA	TRBD2	TGTGCCAGCGTCGCTAGCGGGAGCGAGCAGTACTTC	CASVASGSEQYF
16	TRBV7-6	TRBJ2-7	NA	TRBD2	TGTGCCAGCAGCTTGATAGCGGGGGGGCCCCGCTACGAGCAGTACTTC	CASSLIAGGPRYEQYF
17	TRBV13	TRBJ2-1	NA	TRBD2	TGTGCCAGCAGCCTCGACCGGACTAGCGGGGCCTACAATGAGCAGTTCTTC	CASSLDRTSGAYNEQFF